The sequence of this T cell receptor (beta chain) was determined in a study of blood T cells in healthy people across ages. After removal of 7 bases from V and 6 bases from J, the junction contained 11 bases not matched to a gene. The CDR3 has 14 residues. This clonotype was detected many times. What it recognizes is unknown. A second PCR, run for roughly 7 to 12 cycles, used a sample-barcoded 5' primer plus a J-beta primer mix. TCRdb reanalysed the 5' RACE reads using MiXCR and keeps one entry per CDR3 protein. The sample has about 840,000 distinct CDR3 sequences, under 35% seen once; the top ten hold more than 8.5%. Overall study results and limits: There were more naive CD4+ cells and higher diversity in long-lived donors than in aged donors. As age increased, TCR beta diversity per million T cells fell in a roughly linear fashion.

In addition, the sample was reused for a study of T cells of mothers and their children. This second study notes: No T cell clones of persistent microchimeric origin were detected.

Sequenced material: blood. This TCR came from a middle-aged woman in good health. This chain joins TRBV12-3 or TRBV12-4 and TRBJ2-7; 8 positions match TRBD1. The CDR3: CASTVGQGASEQYF. The CDR3 region has the DNA TGTGCCAGCACCGTGGGTCAGGGGGCTTCCGAGCAGTACTTC.